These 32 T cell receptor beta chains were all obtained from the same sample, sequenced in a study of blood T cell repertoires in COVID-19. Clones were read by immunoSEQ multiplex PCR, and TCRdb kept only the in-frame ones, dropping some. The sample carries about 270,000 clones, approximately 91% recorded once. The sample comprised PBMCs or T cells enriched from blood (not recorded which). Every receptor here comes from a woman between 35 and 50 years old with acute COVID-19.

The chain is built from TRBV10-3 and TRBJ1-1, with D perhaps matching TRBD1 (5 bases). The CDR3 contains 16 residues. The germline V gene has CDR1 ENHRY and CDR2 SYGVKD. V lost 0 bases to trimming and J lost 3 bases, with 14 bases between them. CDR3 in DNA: TGTGCCATCAGTGAGTCCCGCCAGGGCCTCTACACTGAAGCTTTCTTT. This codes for CAISESRQGLYTEAFF.

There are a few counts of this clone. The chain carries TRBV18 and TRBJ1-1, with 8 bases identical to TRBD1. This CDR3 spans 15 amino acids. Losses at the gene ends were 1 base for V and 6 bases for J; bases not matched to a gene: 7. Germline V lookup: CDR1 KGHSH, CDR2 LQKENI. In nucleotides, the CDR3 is TGTGCCAGCTCACCACTAGGACAGGGAAGGGCTGAAGCTTTCTTT. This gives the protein CASSPLGQGRAEAFF. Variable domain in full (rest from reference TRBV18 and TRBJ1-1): NAGVMQNPRHLVRRRGQEARLRCSPMKGHSHVYWYRQLPEEGLKFMVYLQKENIIDESGMPKERFSAEFPKEGPSILRIQQVVRGDSAAYFCASSPLGQGRAEAFFGQGTRLTVV.

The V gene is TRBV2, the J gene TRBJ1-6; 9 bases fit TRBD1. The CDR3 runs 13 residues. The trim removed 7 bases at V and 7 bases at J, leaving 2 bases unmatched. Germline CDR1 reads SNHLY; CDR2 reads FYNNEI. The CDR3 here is CASMGQGNSPLHF. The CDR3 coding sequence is TGTGCCAGCATGGGACAGGGAAATTCACCCCTCCACTTT.

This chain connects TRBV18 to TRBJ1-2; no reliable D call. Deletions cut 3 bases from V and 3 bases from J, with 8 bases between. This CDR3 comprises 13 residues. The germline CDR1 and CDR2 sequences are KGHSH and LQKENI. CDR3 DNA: TGTGCCAGCTCACCTAATCAGGACTATGGCTACACCTTC. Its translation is CASSPNQDYGYTF.

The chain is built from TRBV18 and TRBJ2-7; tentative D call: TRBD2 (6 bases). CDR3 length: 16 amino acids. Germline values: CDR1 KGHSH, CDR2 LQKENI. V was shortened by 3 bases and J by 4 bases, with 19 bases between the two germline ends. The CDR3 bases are TGTGCCAGCTCACCCACGGAGGAACTAGCCAGTTACGAGCAGTACTTC. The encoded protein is CASSPTEELASYEQYF.

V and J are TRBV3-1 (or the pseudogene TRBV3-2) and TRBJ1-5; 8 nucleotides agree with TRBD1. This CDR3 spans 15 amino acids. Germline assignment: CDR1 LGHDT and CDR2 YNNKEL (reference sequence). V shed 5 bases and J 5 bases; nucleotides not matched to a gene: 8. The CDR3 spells CASSSDRAGDQPQHF. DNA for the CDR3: TGTGCCAGCAGCTCGGACAGGGCCGGAGATCAGCCCCAGCATTTT.

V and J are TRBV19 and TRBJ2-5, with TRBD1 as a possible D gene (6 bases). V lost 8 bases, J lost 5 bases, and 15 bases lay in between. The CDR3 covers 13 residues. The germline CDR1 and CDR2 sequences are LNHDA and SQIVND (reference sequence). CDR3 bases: TGTGCCAGTGGGGGCCCCTGGGGCGAGACCCAGTACTTC. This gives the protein CASGGPWGETQYF. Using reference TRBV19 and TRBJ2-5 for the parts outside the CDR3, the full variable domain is DGGITQSPKYLFRKEGQNVTLSCEQNLNHDAMYWYRQDPGQGLRLIYYSQIVNDFQKGDIAEGYSVSREKKESFPLTVTSAQKNPTAFYLCASGGPWGETQYFGPGTRLLVL.

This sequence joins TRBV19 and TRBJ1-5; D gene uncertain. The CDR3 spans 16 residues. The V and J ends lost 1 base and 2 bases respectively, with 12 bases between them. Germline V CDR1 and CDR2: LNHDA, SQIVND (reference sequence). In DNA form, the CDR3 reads TGTGCCAGTAGTATAGGGCTCGGGTTAGGCAATCAGCCCCAGCATTTT. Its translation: CASSIGLGLGNQPQHF.

The CDR3 DNA reads as TGTGCCAGCAGCGTAGATCCGGGGAGCTCTGGAAACACCATATATTTT. This encodes CASSVDPGSSGNTIYF. This chain uses TRBV9 with TRBJ1-3; no clear D. The V and J ends lost 0 bases and 0 bases respectively, with 10 bases between them. CDR3 length: 16 amino acids. Germline-derived CDR1 and CDR2 are SGDLS and YYNGEE. Full variable domain (remainder filled in from reference TRBV9 and TRBJ1-3): DSGVTQTPKHLITATGQRVTLRCSPRSGDLSVYWYQQSLDQGLQFLIQYYNGEERAKGNILERFSAQQFPDLHSELNLSSLELGDSALYFCASSVDPGSSGNTIYFGEGSWLTVV.

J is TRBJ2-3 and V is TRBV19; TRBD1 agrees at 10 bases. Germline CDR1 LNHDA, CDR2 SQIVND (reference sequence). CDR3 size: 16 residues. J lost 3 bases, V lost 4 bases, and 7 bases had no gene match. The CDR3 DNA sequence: TGTGCCAGTAGTAACCGAGTGGGACAGGGGACAGATACGCAGTATTTT. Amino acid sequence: CASSNRVGQGTDTQYF.

CDR3 residues: CASTPYVTGVNTEAFF. The CDR3 DNA reads as TGTGCCAGTACCCCATACGTAACGGGAGTGAACACTGAAGCTTTCTTT. The chain uses TRBV19 and TRBJ1-1; D gene unclear. V was clipped by 7 bases and J by 0 bases, with 18 bases between them. The CDR3 covers 16 residues. Germline assignment: CDR1 LNHDA and CDR2 SQIVND (reference sequence).

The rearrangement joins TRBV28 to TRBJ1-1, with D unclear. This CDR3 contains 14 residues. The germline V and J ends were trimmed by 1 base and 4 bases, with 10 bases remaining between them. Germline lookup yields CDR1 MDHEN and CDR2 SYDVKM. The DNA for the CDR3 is TGTGCCAGCAGTTTATTACTACGGAGCACTGAAGCTTTCTTT. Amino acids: CASSLLLRSTEAFF.

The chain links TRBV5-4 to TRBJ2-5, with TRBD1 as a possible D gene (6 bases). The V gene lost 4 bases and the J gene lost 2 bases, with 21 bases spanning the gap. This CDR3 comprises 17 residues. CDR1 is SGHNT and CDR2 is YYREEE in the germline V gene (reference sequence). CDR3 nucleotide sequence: TGTGCCAGCAGCACCCCTCCCCGGCCAGGGGTACAAGAGACCCAGTACTTC. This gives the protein CASSTPPRPGVQETQYF. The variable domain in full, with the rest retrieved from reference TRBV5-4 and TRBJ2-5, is ETGVTQSPTHLIKTRGQQVTLRCSSQSGHNTVSWYQQALGQGPQFIFQYYREEENGRGNFPPRFSGLQFPNYSSELNVNALELDDSALYLCASSTPPRPGVQETQYFGPGTRLLVL.

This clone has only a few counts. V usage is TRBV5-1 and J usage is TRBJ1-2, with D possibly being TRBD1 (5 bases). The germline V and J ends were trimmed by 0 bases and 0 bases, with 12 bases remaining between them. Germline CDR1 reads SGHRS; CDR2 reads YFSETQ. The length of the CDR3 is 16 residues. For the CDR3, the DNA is TGCGCCAGCAGCTTGGGGCCCCAAGGGGCTAACTATGGCTACACCTTC. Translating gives CASSLGPQGANYGYTF.

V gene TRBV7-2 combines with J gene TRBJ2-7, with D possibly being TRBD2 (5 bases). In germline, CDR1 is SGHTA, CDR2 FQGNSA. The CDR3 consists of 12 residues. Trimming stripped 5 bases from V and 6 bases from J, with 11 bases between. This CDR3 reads CASSRPGSEQYF. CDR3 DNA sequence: TGTGCCAGCAGCCGCCCGGGGTCCGAGCAGTACTTC.

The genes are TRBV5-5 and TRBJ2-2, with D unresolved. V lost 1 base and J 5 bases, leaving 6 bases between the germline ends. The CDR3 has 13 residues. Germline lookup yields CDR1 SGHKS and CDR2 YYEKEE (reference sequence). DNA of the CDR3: TGTGCCAGCAGCTTGTCCGTTACCGGGGAGCTGTTTTTT. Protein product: CASSLSVTGELFF.

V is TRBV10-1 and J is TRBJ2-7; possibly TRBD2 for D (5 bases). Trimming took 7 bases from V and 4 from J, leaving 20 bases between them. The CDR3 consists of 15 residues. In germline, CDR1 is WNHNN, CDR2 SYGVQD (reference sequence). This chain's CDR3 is CASKRAKTHNYEQYF. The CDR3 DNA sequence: TGCGCCAGCAAGAGGGCCAAAACACACAATTACGAGCAGTACTTC.

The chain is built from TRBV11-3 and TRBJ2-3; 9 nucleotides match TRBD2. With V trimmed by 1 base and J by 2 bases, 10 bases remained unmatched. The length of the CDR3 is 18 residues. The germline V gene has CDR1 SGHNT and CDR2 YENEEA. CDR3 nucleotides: TGTGCCAGCAGCTTAGGAGCGGGAGGCGGGGGTTCCACAGATACGCAGTATTTT. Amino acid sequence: CASSLGAGGGGSTDTQYF.

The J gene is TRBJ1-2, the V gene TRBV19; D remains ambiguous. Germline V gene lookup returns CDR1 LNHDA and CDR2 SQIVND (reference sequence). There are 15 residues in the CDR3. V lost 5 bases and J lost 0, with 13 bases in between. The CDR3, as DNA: TGTGCCAGTAGTGACCCACGAGGGTCTAACTATGGCTACACCTTC. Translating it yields CASSDPRGSNYGYTF. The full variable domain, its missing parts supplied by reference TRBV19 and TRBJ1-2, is DGGITQSPKYLFRKEGQNVTLSCEQNLNHDAMYWYRQDPGQGLRLIYYSQIVNDFQKGDIAEGYSVSREKKESFPLTVTSAQKNPTAFYLCASSDPRGSNYGYTFGSGTRLTVV.

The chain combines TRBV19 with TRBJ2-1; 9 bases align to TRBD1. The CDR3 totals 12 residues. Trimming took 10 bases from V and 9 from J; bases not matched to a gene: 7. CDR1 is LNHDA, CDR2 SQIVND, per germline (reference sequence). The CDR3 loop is CATDRGIGEQFF. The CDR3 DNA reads TGTGCCACGGACAGGGGAATCGGTGAGCAGTTCTTC. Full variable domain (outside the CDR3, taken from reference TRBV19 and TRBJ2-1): DGGITQSPKYLFRKEGQNVTLSCEQNLNHDAMYWYRQDPGQGLRLIYYSQIVNDFQKGDIAEGYSVSREKKESFPLTVTSAQKNPTAFYLCATDRGIGEQFFGPGTRLTVL.

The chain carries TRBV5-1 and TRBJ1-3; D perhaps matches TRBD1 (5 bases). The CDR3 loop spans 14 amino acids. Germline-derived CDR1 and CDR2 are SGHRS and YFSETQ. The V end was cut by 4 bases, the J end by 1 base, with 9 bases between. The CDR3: CASSPGFSGNTIYF. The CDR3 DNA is TGCGCCAGCAGCCCAGGGTTTTCTGGAAACACCATATATTTT.

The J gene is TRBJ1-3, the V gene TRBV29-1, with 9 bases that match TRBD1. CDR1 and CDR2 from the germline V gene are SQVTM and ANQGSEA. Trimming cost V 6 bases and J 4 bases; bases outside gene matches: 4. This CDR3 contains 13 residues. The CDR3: CSVGQGTGNTIYF. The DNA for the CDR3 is TGCAGCGTCGGACAGGGGACGGGAAACACCATATATTTT. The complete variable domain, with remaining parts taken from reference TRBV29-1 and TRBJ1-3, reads SAVISQKPSRDICQRGTSLTIQCQVDSQVTMMFWYRQQPGQSLTLIATANQGSEATYESGFVIDKFPISRPNLTFSTLTVSNMSPEDSSIYLCSVGQGTGNTIYFGEGSWLTVV.

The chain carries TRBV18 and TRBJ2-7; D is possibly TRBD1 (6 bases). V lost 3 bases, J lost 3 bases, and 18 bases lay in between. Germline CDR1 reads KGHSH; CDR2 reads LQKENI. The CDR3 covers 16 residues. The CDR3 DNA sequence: TGTGCCAGCTCACCCCCTTGGGGGACAAACAACTACGAGCAGTACTTC. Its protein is CASSPPWGTNNYEQYF.

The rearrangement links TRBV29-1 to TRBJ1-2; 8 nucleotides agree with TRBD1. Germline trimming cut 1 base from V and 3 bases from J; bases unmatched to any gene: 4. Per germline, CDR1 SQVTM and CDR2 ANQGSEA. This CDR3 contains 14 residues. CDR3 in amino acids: CSVEGQGADYGYTF. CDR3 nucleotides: TGCAGCGTTGAAGGGCAGGGGGCTGACTATGGCTACACCTTC.

The CDR3, as DNA: TGTGCCCAAAAGGGGGCCTGGGGCACTGAAGCTTTCTTT. This sequence encodes CAQKGAWGTEAFF. The genes are TRBV12-3 or TRBV12-4 and TRBJ1-1; 7 bases match TRBD1. This CDR3 has 13 amino acids. With V trimmed by 11 bases and J by 4 bases, 10 bases remained unmatched.

As DNA, the CDR3 is TGCAGCGTTGCCGACAGGGCTACTTACTACGAGCAGTACTTC. Protein: CSVADRATYYEQYF. The chain uses TRBV29-1 and TRBJ2-7; TRBD1 agrees at 7 bases. CDR1 and CDR2 (germline): SQVTM, ANQGSEA. V shed 4 bases and J 3 bases; nucleotides not matched to a gene: 9. The CDR3 has 14 amino acids.

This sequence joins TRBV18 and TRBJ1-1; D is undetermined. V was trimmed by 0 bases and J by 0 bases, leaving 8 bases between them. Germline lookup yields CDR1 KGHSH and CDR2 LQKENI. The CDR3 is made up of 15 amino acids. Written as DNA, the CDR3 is TGTGCCAGCTCACCACCCACAGCCTTGAACACTGAAGCTTTCTTT. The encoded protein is CASSPPTALNTEAFF. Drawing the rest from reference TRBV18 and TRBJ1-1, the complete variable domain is NAGVMQNPRHLVRRRGQEARLRCSPMKGHSHVYWYRQLPEEGLKFMVYLQKENIIDESGMPKERFSAEFPKEGPSILRIQQVVRGDSAAYFCASSPPTALNTEAFFGQGTRLTVV.

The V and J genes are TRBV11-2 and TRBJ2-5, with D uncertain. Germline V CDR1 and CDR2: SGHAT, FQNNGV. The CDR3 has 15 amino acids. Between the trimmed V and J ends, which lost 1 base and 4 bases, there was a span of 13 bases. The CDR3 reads CASSLGWIGAETQYF. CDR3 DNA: TGTGCCAGCAGCTTAGGATGGATTGGAGCAGAGACCCAGTACTTC.

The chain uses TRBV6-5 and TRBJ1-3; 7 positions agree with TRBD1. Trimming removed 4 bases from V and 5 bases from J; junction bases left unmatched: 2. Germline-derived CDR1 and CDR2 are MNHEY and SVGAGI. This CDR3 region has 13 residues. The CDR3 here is CASSWDSRNTIYF. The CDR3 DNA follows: TGTGCCAGCAGTTGGGACAGCCGAAACACCATATATTTT.

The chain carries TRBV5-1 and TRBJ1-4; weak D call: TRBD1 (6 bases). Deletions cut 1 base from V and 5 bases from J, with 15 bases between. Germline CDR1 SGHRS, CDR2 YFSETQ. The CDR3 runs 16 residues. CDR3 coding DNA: TGCGCCAGCAGCTTGCTTCTCAGGCAGGGGAATGAAAAACTGTTTTTT. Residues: CASSLLLRQGNEKLFF.

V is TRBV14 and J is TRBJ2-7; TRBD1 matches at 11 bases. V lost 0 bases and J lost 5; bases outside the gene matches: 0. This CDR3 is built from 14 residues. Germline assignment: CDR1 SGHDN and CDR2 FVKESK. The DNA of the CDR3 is TGTGCCAGCAGCCAAGAGGGACAGGGGGACGAGCAGTACTTC. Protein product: CASSQEGQGDEQYF.

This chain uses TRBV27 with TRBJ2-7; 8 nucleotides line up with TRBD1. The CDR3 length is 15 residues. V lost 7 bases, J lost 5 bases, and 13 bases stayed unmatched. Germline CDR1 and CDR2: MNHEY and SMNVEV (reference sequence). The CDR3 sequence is CASTALPAGGNEQYF. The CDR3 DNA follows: TGTGCCAGCACTGCCTTACCGGCAGGGGGCAACGAGCAGTACTTC.